Given below is one T cell receptor (beta chain) in context. The entry originates in a study of blood T cell repertoires in COVID-19. The overall study: Samples representing acute and convalescent COVID-19 were sourced from the United States, Italy and Spain. From T cells, B-cell-depleted T cells, or PBMCs came the material, which was cDNA or gDNA.

The repertoire was sequenced with immunoSEQ multiplex PCR; TCRdb's copy has only in-frame clones and lacks some. The table shows under 450,000 clones, with 86% occurring only once. This TCR was recovered from a woman in her sixties with COVID-19, enrolled during active disease. What was sequenced was peripheral blood.

CDR3 nucleotides: TGTGCCATCCCACCCGGGACAGGGTACGGCTACACCTTC. This gives the protein CAIPPGTGYGYTF. The gene calls are TRBV24-1 and TRBJ1-2, with 9 nucleotides matching TRBD1. The CDR3 consists of 13 residues. The trim removed 11 bases at V and 8 bases at J, leaving 11 bases unmatched. Germline V gene lookup returns CDR1 KGHDR and CDR2 SFDVKD.